The present entry profiles one TCR beta chain with its context. No antigen is known for it. An end of the junction does not agree with germline; a read error may underlie this. The data are from a study of post-analysis software for immune sequencing data. Background on the study: The disease courses spanned relapsing-remitting, secondary progressive and progressive-relapsing forms of multiple sclerosis. Study-level findings and limits: When compared against controls, multiple sclerosis patients showed significantly lower normalized Chao1 diversity. Same-batch preparations were strongly co-clustered by F measure. Five or six TRBV segments, TRBV5-6, TRBV5-1 and TRBV20-1 among them, were found more frequent in patients than controls.

Included in the TCR beta cDNA libraries were unique molecular identifiers. Yield was about 500,000 cDNA molecules from around 1 to 9.1 million T cells. TCRdb used MiXCR to reprocess the PCR reads, holding one entry per CDR3 protein. The sample lists some 890,000 distinct CDR3 sequences; approximately 50% were seen once. CDR1 is SSHAT, CDR2 FNYEAQ, per germline (reference sequence). This CDR3 has 15 residues. The chain carries TRBV7-7 and TRBJ2-1; D perhaps matches TRBD2 (6 bases). The receptor was derived from a girl aged 5-17 years with multiple sclerosis. Sequencing input: blood. CDR3 sequence reads: CASSALGGTYNEQFF. Written as DNA, the CDR3 is TGTGCTAGCAGCGCCCTGGGCGGGACTTACAATGAGCAGTTCTTC.